Each of the 8 T cell receptor beta chains below was sequenced from the same sample in a study of beta chain features in type 1 diabetes. Every bit of the isolated RNA underwent reverse transcription, so sequencing read expressed TCRB transcripts. Produced via immunoSEQ multiplex PCR; TCRdb's table is partial and in-frame only. Among hundreds of thousands of clones, roughly two thirds were seen once, and the ten largest hold about 0.05%. The sequencing sample was made of naive CD4+ T cells from blood. Receptors were obtained from a man aged 25-45 years in good health.

The rearrangement joins TRBV9 to TRBJ2-1, with D possibly matching TRBD2 (6 bases). CDR3 size: 14 residues. Trimming pared 6 bases from V and 2 bases from J, leaving 12 bases between. CDR1 and CDR2 from the germline V gene are SGDLS and YYNGEE. CDR3: CASNGAGPYNEQFF. The CDR3 region has the DNA TGTGCCAGCAACGGAGCGGGCCCCTACAATGAGCAGTTCTTC.

The V and J genes are TRBV30 and TRBJ2-6; D remains ambiguous. Germline V gene lookup returns CDR1 GTSNPN and CDR2 SVGIG (reference sequence). The length of the CDR3 is 15 residues. V lost 6 bases and J lost 0, with 12 bases in between. Here the CDR3 DNA reads TGTGCCTGCCCGCCCTTGGCCTCTGGGGCCAACGTCCTGACTTTC. Translated: CACPPLASGANVLTF.

The CDR3 region has the DNA TGTGCCAGCAGCGTAGAGGGCCACCGGGGAAACATTCAGTACTTC. The encoded protein is CASSVEGHRGNIQYF. The V and J genes are TRBV9 and TRBJ2-4; D perhaps matches TRBD2 (5 bases). Germline-derived CDR1 and CDR2 are SGDLS and YYNGEE. The CDR3 runs to 15 residues. The V gene lost 0 bases and the J gene lost 6 bases, with 13 bases spanning the gap.

This clone was counted once. Other DNA sequences of this sample code for an identical CDR3. This chain joins TRBV20-1 and TRBJ2-7, with a tentative D call TRBD1 (5 bases). This CDR3 is built from 11 residues. The germline CDR1 and CDR2 sequences are DFQATT and SNEGSKA (reference sequence). V lost 6 bases and J 5 bases, leaving 11 bases between the germline ends. The CDR3 sequence: CSAAQGDEQYF. CDR3 sequence (DNA): TGCAGTGCAGCCCAGGGCGACGAGCAGTACTTC.

V usage is TRBV5-6 and J usage is TRBJ2-1; no clear D gene. The CDR3 has 14 residues. CDR1 SGHDT and CDR2 YYEEEE come from the germline V gene. The V end lost 4 bases, the J end lost 3 bases, and 11 bases lay between the germline ends. Here the CDR3 DNA reads TGTGCCAGCAGCATGTATCGGGTCTACAATGAGCAGTTCTTC. This codes for CASSMYRVYNEQFF.

This clone is a singleton in its sample. The junction differs from germline at one of its ends, possibly a read error. The genes are TRBV30 and TRBJ2-4; TRBD2 aligns across 8 bases. The CDR3 consists of 13 residues. The germline CDR1 and CDR2 sequences are GTSNPN and SVGIG (reference sequence). The CDR3 DNA reads TGTGCCCGGAGCGGGGGCTTGGCAAACATTCAGTACTTC. Protein: CARSGGLANIQYF.

V gene TRBV27 combines with J gene TRBJ2-4; maybe TRBD1 (6 bases). CDR1 MNHEY and CDR2 SMNVEV come from the germline V gene (reference sequence). V was trimmed by 4 bases and J by 1 base, leaving 14 bases between them. This CDR3 is built from 16 residues. In DNA, the CDR3 is TGTGCCAGCAGTTCAAGGGGGTGGGAGGCCAAAAACATTCAGTACTTC. Translating gives CASSSRGWEAKNIQYF.

The chain has TRBV15 and TRBJ2-3, with D perhaps assigned TRBD1 or TRBD2 (5 bases each). Trimming removed 2 bases from V and 4 bases from J, with 16 bases in between. This CDR3 spans 16 amino acids. Germline V gives CDR1 LNHNV, CDR2 YYDKDF (reference sequence). The CDR3 region is CATSRRWGREPDTQYF. The CDR3 nucleotides read TGTGCCACCAGCAGACGCTGGGGGAGAGAGCCAGATACGCAGTATTTT.